This entry features one TCR beta chain sequence. The antigen remains unidentified. Unique molecular identifiers were used to barcode this TCRbeta library. In TCRdb, the PCR reads were re-called with MiXCR into one record per CDR3 protein. In the table there are 330,000 or so distinct CDR3 sequences, about 7.3% of which are singletons. The data originate from a study of T-cell reconstitution after alpha-beta-depleted transplantation in children. The CDR3 runs to 16 residues. V was clipped by 3 bases and J by 3 bases, with 18 bases between them. Germline V gene data show CDR1 as SGHKS and CDR2 as YYEKEE (reference sequence). Points from the study as a whole: By about two months after transplant, alpha-beta T cells reportedly arose from several hundred graft clones that had expanded. Newly generated T cells supplied most T-cell counts and diversity one year post-transplant. Elevated TCRbeta diversity at day 60 was traced, in some patients, to surviving recipient T cells and thymic progenitors.

This sample comprised peripheral blood, obtained 360 days after TCRalphabeta/CD19-depleted stem cell transplant. The sequence was collected from a female patient aged 2-15 years who had a stem cell transplant for Fanconi anemia, so the T cells may come from the graft donor. The rearrangement uses TRBV5-5 and TRBJ1-1; no reliable D call. The CDR3 sequence is CASSYHHVGRDTEAFF. The CDR3 DNA sequence: TGTGCCAGCAGCTATCATCATGTCGGGCGGGACACTGAAGCTTTCTTT. The whole variable domain, remainder taken from reference TRBV5-5 and TRBJ1-1, is DAGVTQSPTHLIKTRGQQVTLRCSPISGHKSVSWYQQVLGQGPQFIFQYYEKEERGRGNFPDRFSARQFPNYSSELNVNALLLGDSALYLCASSYHHVGRDTEAFFGQGTRLTVV.